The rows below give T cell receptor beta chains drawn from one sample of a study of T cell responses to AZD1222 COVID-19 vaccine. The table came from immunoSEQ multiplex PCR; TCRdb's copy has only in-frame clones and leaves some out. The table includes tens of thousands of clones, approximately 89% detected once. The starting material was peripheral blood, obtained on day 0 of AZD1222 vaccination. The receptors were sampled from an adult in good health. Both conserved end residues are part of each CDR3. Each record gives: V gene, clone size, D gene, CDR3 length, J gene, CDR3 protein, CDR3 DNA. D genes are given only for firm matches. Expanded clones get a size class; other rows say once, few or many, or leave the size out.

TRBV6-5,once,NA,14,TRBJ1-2,CASSYSRPGYGYTF,TGTGCCAGCAGTTACTCGAGGCCCGGCTATGGCTACACCTTC
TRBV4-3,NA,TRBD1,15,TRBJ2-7,CASSQATGPSYEQYF,TGCGCCAGCAGCCAAGCGACAGGGCCAAGCTACGAGCAGTACTTC
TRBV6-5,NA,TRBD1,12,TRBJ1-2,CASRGQNYGYTF,TGTGCCAGCAGGGGACAGAACTATGGCTACACCTTC
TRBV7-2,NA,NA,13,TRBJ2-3,CASSFQYTDTQYF,TGTGCCAGCAGCTTTCAGTACACAGATACGCAGTATTTT
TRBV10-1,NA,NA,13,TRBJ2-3,CASSESKGRWQYF,TGCGCCAGCAGTGAGTCGAAAGGGAGGTGGCAGTATTTT
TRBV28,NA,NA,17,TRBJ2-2,CASSSPGHRLRTGELFF,TGTGCCAGCAGCTCCCCGGGACACCGACTGAGGACCGGGGAGCTGTTTTTT
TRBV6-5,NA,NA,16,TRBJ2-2,CASSYSGRGHGGELFF,TGTGCCAGCAGTTACAGTGGGAGGGGGCACGGCGGGGAGCTGTTTTTT
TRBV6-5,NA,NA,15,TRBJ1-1,CASSYGDSSNTEAFF,TGTGCCAGCAGTTACGGAGACAGCTCGAACACTGAAGCTTTCTTT
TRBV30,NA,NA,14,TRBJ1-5,CAWSMTPSNQPQHF,TGTGCCTGGAGCATGACACCTAGCAATCAGCCCCAGCATTTT
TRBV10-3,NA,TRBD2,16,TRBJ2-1,CAISSGLAGDGGEQFF,TGTGCCATCAGCTCGGGACTAGCGGGAGATGGAGGTGAGCAGTTCTTC
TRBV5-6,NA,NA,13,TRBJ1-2,CASSVDSNYGYTF,TGTGCCAGCAGCGTAGACAGTAATTATGGCTACACCTTC
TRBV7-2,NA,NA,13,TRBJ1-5,CASRRTINQPQHF,TGTGCCAGCAGGCGGACTATCAATCAGCCCCAGCATTTT
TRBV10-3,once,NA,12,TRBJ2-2,CAISDAVGELFF,TGTGCCATCAGTGACGCAGTCGGGGAGCTGTTTTTT
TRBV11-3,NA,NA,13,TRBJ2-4,CASSLRGADIQYF,TGTGCCAGCAGCTTACGGGGGGCGGACATTCAGTACTTC
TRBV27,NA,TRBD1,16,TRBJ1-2,CASSLGQGANNYGYTF,TGTGCCAGCAGTTTAGGACAGGGGGCCAATAACTATGGCTACACCTTC
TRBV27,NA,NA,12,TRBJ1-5,CAILAGNQPQHF,TGTGCCATACTCGCAGGCAATCAGCCCCAGCATTTT
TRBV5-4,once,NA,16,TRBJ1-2,CASSPNGAETNYGYTF,TGTGCCAGCAGCCCTAACGGGGCAGAGACTAACTATGGCTACACCTTC
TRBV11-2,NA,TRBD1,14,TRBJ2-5,CASSGTGLQETQYF,TGTGCCAGCTCCGGGACAGGGCTCCAAGAGACCCAGTACTTC
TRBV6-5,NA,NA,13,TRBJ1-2,CASSYSEGLGYTF,TGTGCCAGCAGTTACTCGGAGGGTCTAGGCTACACCTTC
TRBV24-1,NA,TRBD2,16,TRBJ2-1,CATSDSSGSSYNEQFF,TGTGCCACCAGTGATTCTAGCGGAAGCTCCTACAATGAGCAGTTCTTC
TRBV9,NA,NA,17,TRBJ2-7,CASSASGGPSSSYEQYF,TGTGCCAGCAGCGCATCCGGGGGTCCTTCCAGCTCCTACGAGCAGTACTTC